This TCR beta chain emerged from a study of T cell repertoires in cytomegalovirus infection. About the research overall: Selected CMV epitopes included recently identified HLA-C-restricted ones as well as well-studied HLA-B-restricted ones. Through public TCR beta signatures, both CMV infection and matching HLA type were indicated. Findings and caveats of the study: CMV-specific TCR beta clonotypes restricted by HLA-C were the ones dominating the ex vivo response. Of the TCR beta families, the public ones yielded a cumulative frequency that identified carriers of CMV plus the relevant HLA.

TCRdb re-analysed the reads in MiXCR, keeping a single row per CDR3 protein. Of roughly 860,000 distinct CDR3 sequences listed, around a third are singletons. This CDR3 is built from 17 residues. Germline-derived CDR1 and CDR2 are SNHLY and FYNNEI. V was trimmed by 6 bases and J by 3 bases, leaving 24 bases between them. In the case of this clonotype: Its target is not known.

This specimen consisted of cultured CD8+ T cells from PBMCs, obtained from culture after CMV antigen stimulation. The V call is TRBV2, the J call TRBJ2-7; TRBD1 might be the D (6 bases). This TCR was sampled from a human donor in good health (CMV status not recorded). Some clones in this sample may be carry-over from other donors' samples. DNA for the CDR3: TGTGCCAGCAGCGACTTAGGTCTCCGGGACACAAACTACGAGCAGTACTTC. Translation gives CASSDLGLRDTNYEQYF.